Shown below are 26 T cell receptor beta chains from a single sample sequenced in a study of blood T cell repertoires in COVID-19. Produced via immunoSEQ multiplex PCR; TCRdb's table is partial and in-frame only. The data contain about 140,000 clones, 87% of them singletons. Sequencing used peripheral blood. The receptors originated from a man aged 50-59 years with active COVID-19.

As regards this clone: The conserved phenylalanine or tryptophan is not found at the CDR3 terminus, so this likely reflects a read error. It is unclear where the CDR3 begins or ends on the DNA, so no DNA is shown, and the CDR3 is as TCRdb lists it. The chain carries TRBV6-2 or TRBV6-3 and TRBJ1-1; the table's D call of TRBD1 was not tested on the DNA. From its first to its last residue, the CDR3 has 13 amino acids. Per germline, CDR1 MNHEY and CDR2 SVGEGT. The chain's CDR3 is CASSYETGGGGTI.

The chain is built from TRBV6-1 and TRBJ2-7; D perhaps matches TRBD2 (6 bases). The germline V gene encodes CDR1 MNHNS and CDR2 SASEGT. This CDR3 comprises 14 residues. V shed 3 bases and J shed 3 bases, with 12 bases lying between them. CDR3 sequence reads: CASSEGGDGYEQYF. CDR3 sequence (DNA): TGTGCCAGCAGTGAGGGAGGAGATGGCTACGAGCAGTACTTC.

The table lists this clone with a few counts. In DNA, the CDR3 is TGTGCCAGCAGCGCTGCCGGGACAGGGGGAGCTTTCTTT. Translation gives CASSAAGTGGAFF. V and J are TRBV9 and TRBJ1-1; 11 bases line up with TRBD1. Germline-derived CDR1 and CDR2 are SGDLS and YYNGEE. The length of the CDR3 is 13 residues. With V trimmed by 3 bases and J by 10 bases, 5 bases remained unmatched.

This chain joins TRBV29-1 and TRBJ1-6; TRBD1 matches 10 bases. Germline CDR1 SQVTM, CDR2 ANQGSEA. This CDR3 has 11 amino acids. The J segment lost 18 bases and the V segment lost 7 bases, leaving 9 bases of the junction unmatched. The CDR3 protein is CSAGGQGRYHF. CDR3 nucleotide sequence: TGCAGCGCCGGGGGACAGGGGAGGTACCACTTT.

The chain combines TRBV9 with TRBJ1-4; D may be TRBD1 (6 bases). The ends were cut back, 2 bases at V and 7 bases at J, with 15 bases in the middle. CDR3 length: 15 amino acids. Germline CDR1 is SGDLS and CDR2 is YYNGEE. The CDR3 loop is CASSVSPGEIEKLFF. The CDR3 nucleotides are TGTGCCAGCAGCGTCTCACCAGGGGAGATTGAAAAACTGTTTTTT.

The chain combines TRBV7-2 with TRBJ1-1; 12 bases agree with TRBD1. The V gene's germline CDR1 is SGHTA and CDR2 FQGNSA. The V segment lost 6 bases and the J segment 6 bases; nucleotides outside the gene matches: 8. This CDR3 spans 15 amino acids. The DNA for the CDR3 is TGTGCCAGCAGTTACGGGGGACAGGGGGCGTCTGAAGCTTTCTTT. Protein product: CASSYGGQGASEAFF.

The rearrangement links TRBV5-4 to TRBJ1-1, with D perhaps TRBD1 (6 bases). The V end lost 0 bases, the J end lost 3 bases, and 12 bases lay between the germline ends. The CDR3 is 15 amino acids. The germline V gene has CDR1 SGHNT and CDR2 YYREEE (reference sequence). CDR3 amino acids: CASSLGGGRDTEAFF. Here the CDR3 DNA reads TGTGCCAGCAGCTTGGGTGGGGGCCGGGACACTGAAGCTTTCTTT.

This clone was seen once. V usage is TRBV12-3 or TRBV12-4 and J usage is TRBJ2-7; unclear D gene. The V end was cut by 4 bases, the J end by 5 bases, with 12 bases between. This CDR3 is built from 13 residues. The CDR3 sequence is CASSSLVRDEQYF. The DNA for the CDR3 is TGTGCCAGCAGTTCCCTTGTTCGGGACGAGCAGTACTTC.

This chain joins TRBV30 and TRBJ2-3; D is perhaps TRBD1 (5 bases). Deletions cut 0 bases from V and 9 bases from J, with 13 bases between. The CDR3 is made up of 13 amino acids. Germline V gene lookup returns CDR1 GTSNPN and CDR2 SVGIG (reference sequence). The chain's CDR3 is CAWSVRRATTQYF. CDR3 DNA: TGTGCCTGGAGTGTACGCAGGGCTACGACGCAGTATTTT.

The chain combines TRBV11-2 with TRBJ2-3; D might be TRBD2 (5 bases). Germline lookup yields CDR1 SGHAT and CDR2 FQNNGV. V was cut by 6 bases and J by 6 bases, with 22 bases left in between. The CDR3 is made up of 16 amino acids. The CDR3 bases are TGTGCCAGCAGTCGTAACTTAGGGAGTAGTATGGATACGCAGTATTTT. The encoded protein is CASSRNLGSSMDTQYF.

This chain uses TRBV6-6 with TRBJ1-4; 8 bases are a match to TRBD1. The V gene end was trimmed by 6 bases and the J gene end by 6 bases; junction bases not matched to a gene: 3. The CDR3 extends over 13 amino acids. The germline V gene has CDR1 MNHNY and CDR2 SVGAGI (reference sequence). CDR3 DNA sequence: TGTGCCAGCAGACCAGGGGGCTATGAAAAACTGTTTTTT. This translates into CASRPGGYEKLFF.

This chain uses TRBV29-1 with TRBJ1-2, with D possibly being TRBD1 (5 bases). With 4 bases removed from V and 8 bases from J, the gap between germline ends came to 17 bases. The CDR3 spans 13 residues. In germline, CDR1 is SQVTM, CDR2 ANQGSEA. In DNA form, the CDR3 reads TGCAGCGTTGGTTCCGACAGAGCGATAGGCTACACCTTC. Translated: CSVGSDRAIGYTF. The whole variable domain, remainder taken from reference TRBV29-1 and TRBJ1-2, is SAVISQKPSRDICQRGTSLTIQCQVDSQVTMMFWYRQQPGQSLTLIATANQGSEATYESGFVIDKFPISRPNLTFSTLTVSNMSPEDSSIYLCSVGSDRAIGYTFGSGTRLTVV.

This clone came up a few times. This rearrangement joins TRBV7-6 to TRBJ1-4; D ambiguous. The ends were cut back, 2 bases at V and 0 bases at J, with 16 bases in the middle. This CDR3 is 18 amino acids long. Germline V gene lookup returns CDR1 SGHVS and CDR2 FNYEAQ. For the CDR3, the DNA is TGTGCCAGCAGCTTAAGCGGGCCTCGGCGGACAACTAATGAAAAACTGTTTTTT. This translates into CASSLSGPRRTTNEKLFF.

This clone was seen once. V is TRBV27 and J is TRBJ2-1; 8 bases line up with TRBD1. The CDR3 sequence is 15 residues long. CDR1 and CDR2 from the germline V gene are MNHEY and SMNVEV (reference sequence). V trimming: 6 bases; J trimming: 4 bases; junction bases outside the gene matches: 8. CDR3 DNA sequence: TGTGCCAGCAGCCAAGGACAGGGCCCTTACAATGAGCAGTTCTTC. It codes for CASSQGQGPYNEQFF.

This sequence joins TRBV10-3 and TRBJ1-3, with no clear D. The CDR3 runs to 14 residues. V was pared by 0 bases and J by 8 bases, with 11 bases between. Looked up from germline, CDR1 is ENHRY and CDR2 is SYGVKD. The DNA for the CDR3 is TGTGCCATCAGTGAGTCTGGGCCTGGGTACACCATATATTTT. As protein: CAISESGPGYTIYF.

The CDR3 here is CASSLGGGANTGELFF. CDR3 sequence (DNA): TGTGCCAGCAGCTTAGGGGGAGGCGCGAACACCGGGGAGCTGTTTTTT. The V gene is TRBV11-2, the J gene TRBJ2-2; TRBD2 might be the D (6 bases). This CDR3 is 16 amino acids long. Looked up from germline, CDR1 is SGHAT and CDR2 is FQNNGV. The ends were cut back, 1 base at V and 0 bases at J, with 9 bases in the middle. The whole variable domain, filled in from reference TRBV11-2 and TRBJ2-2, reads EAGVAQSPRYKIIEKRQSVAFWCNPISGHATLYWYQQILGQGPKLLIQFQNNGVVDDSQLPKDRFSAERLKGVDSTLKIQPAKLEDSAVYLCASSLGGGANTGELFFGEGSRLTVL.

This chain links TRBV5-6 with TRBJ1-1; tentative D call: TRBD1 (5 bases). Per germline, CDR1 SGHDT and CDR2 YYEEEE. The CDR3 contains 14 residues. V shed 4 bases and J shed 0 bases, with 10 bases lying between them. This chain's CDR3 is CASSKDSLNTEAFF. In DNA form, the CDR3 reads TGTGCCAGCAGCAAAGACAGCCTGAACACTGAAGCTTTCTTT.

V usage is TRBV11-2 and J usage is TRBJ2-5, with TRBD2 identical over 7 bases. The CDR3 sequence is 14 residues long. From germline, CDR1 is SGHAT and CDR2 FQNNGV. Germline trimming cut 2 bases from V and 1 base from J; bases unmatched to any gene: 1. For the CDR3, the DNA is TGTGCCAGCAGCTTACGGGGGGTCCAAGAGACCCAGTACTTC. This sequence encodes CASSLRGVQETQYF.

The sample holds one count of this clone. The chain is built from TRBV5-1 and TRBJ1-1, with D hard to call. With 4 bases removed from V and 0 bases from J, the gap between germline ends came to 4 bases. There are 12 residues in the CDR3. The germline V gene has CDR1 SGHRS and CDR2 YFSETQ. This CDR3 is CASSELNTEAFF. The CDR3 coding sequence is TGCGCCAGCAGCGAGCTGAACACTGAAGCTTTCTTT.

CDR3 amino acids: CASGLSGSGELFF. CDR3 DNA sequence: TGTGCTAGTGGTTTGTCAGGGTCCGGGGAGCTGTTTTTT. The chain recombines TRBV12-5 with TRBJ2-2; weak D call: TRBD1 (5 bases). Trimming removed 2 bases at V and 6 bases at J, with 7 bases between. The CDR3 has 13 residues. Germline CDR1 and CDR2: LGHNT and FRNRAP.

V is TRBV18 and J is TRBJ1-3, with 7 bases aligning to TRBD1. The CDR3 runs to 16 residues. V was pared by 3 bases and J by 4 bases, with 9 bases of the junction left unmatched. Looked up from germline, CDR1 is KGHSH and CDR2 is LQKENI. The CDR3 loop reads CASSPNPGQSGNTIYF. The CDR3 region has the DNA TGTGCCAGCTCACCGAACCCGGGACAGTCCGGAAACACCATATATTTT.

This clone showed up just once. V gene TRBV12-3 or TRBV12-4 combines with J gene TRBJ2-1; D may be TRBD1 (7 bases). The V end was cut by 5 bases, the J end by 11 bases, with 10 bases between. This CDR3 spans 11 amino acids. CDR3 protein: CASSAGQQQFF. The CDR3 DNA follows: TGTGCCAGCAGTGCGGGACAGCAGCAGTTCTTC.

This clone was detected only once. The gene calls are TRBV14 and TRBJ1-5; no clear D gene. The CDR3 sequence is 13 residues long. CDR1 is SGHDN and CDR2 is FVKESK in the germline V gene. The V and J ends lost 1 base and 8 bases respectively, with 9 bases between them. CDR3 sequence (DNA): TGTGCCAGCAGCCAAGGGCTTCGGGAGCCCCAGCATTTT. It specifies CASSQGLREPQHF.

The rearrangement uses TRBV12-5 and TRBJ2-6; the D gene is possibly TRBD1 (7 bases). With 2 bases removed from V and 1 base from J, the gap between germline ends came to 18 bases. Germline assignment: CDR1 LGHNT and CDR2 FRNRAP. This CDR3 has 19 residues. The CDR3: CASGLIIQGRKSGANVLTF. CDR3 in DNA: TGTGCTAGTGGTTTGATAATACAGGGGAGGAAATCTGGGGCCAACGTCCTGACTTTC.

The V call is TRBV6-5, the J call TRBJ1-6, with TRBD1 as a possible D gene (5 bases). The V end lost 8 bases, the J end lost 6 bases, and 17 bases lay between the germline ends. The CDR3 covers 15 residues. Germline values: CDR1 MNHEY, CDR2 SVGAGI. The CDR3, as DNA: TGTGCCAGCCGAAACCAGGGAAATGGTAATTCACCCCTCCACTTT. It translates to CASRNQGNGNSPLHF.

The chain joins TRBV4-1 to TRBJ1-2; 7 nucleotides agree with TRBD1. This CDR3 is built from 15 residues. Germline CDR1 is MGHRA and CDR2 is YSYEKL. V shed 0 bases, J shed 6 bases, and the junction held 7 bases outside the gene matches. In DNA form, the CDR3 reads TGCGCCAGCAGCCAAGAAGCACAGGGGAGAAATGGCTACACCTTC. It is translated as CASSQEAQGRNGYTF.